These 23 T cell receptor beta chains share one sample of origin, sequenced in a study of blood T cell repertoires in COVID-19. The repertoire was sequenced with immunoSEQ multiplex PCR; TCRdb's copy has only in-frame clones and lacks some. The table includes 200,000 or so clones, around 90% detected once. The sequenced sample was PBMCs or T cells enriched from blood (not recorded which). Receptors were obtained from a woman aged 25 to 39 who had been exposed to COVID-19.

The chain combines TRBV12-3 or TRBV12-4 with TRBJ2-7; the D gene is possibly TRBD1 (6 bases). Trimming stripped 8 bases from V and 3 bases from J, with 14 bases between. The CDR3 extends over 13 amino acids. This chain's CDR3 is CASREEQGYEQYF. The CDR3 nucleotides read TGTGCCAGCCGTGAGGAACAGGGCTACGAGCAGTACTTC.

The V and J genes are TRBV3-1 (or the pseudogene TRBV3-2) and TRBJ1-2; D is perhaps TRBD1 (5 bases). The CDR3 extends over 15 amino acids. Germline V gene sequence: CDR1 LGHDT, CDR2 YNNKEL (reference sequence). Deletions cut 1 base from V and 2 bases from J, with 11 bases between. This chain's CDR3 is CASSQGSGRNYGYTF. CDR3 sequence (DNA): TGTGCCAGCAGCCAAGGGTCAGGGCGCAACTATGGCTACACCTTC.

This sequence joins TRBV5-1 and TRBJ2-1; unclear D gene. The V end lost 7 bases, the J end lost 4 bases, and 21 bases lay between the germline ends. CDR1 and CDR2 (germline): SGHRS, YFSETQ. This CDR3 spans 16 amino acids. CDR3 in DNA: TGCGCCAGCGCGGAAGGCACTTCGAGGCTGTACAATGAGCAGTTCTTC. Protein: CASAEGTSRLYNEQFF. Supplemented by reference TRBV5-1 and TRBJ2-1, the full variable domain reads KAGVTQTPRYLIKTRGQQVTLSCSPISGHRSVSWYQQTPGQGLQFLFEYFSETQRNKGNFPGRFSGRQFSNSRSEMNVSTLELGDSALYLCASAEGTSRLYNEQFFGPGTRLTVL.

CDR3 loop: CASSLFNGRNTEAFF. DNA for the CDR3: TGTGCCAGCAGCTTGTTTAATGGCAGAAACACTGAAGCTTTCTTT. The chain combines TRBV5-4 with TRBJ1-1; D remains unclear. Germline values: CDR1 SGHNT, CDR2 YYREEE (reference sequence). The V end was cut by 1 base, the J end by 2 bases, with 12 bases between. The CDR3 extends over 15 amino acids.

The genes are TRBV6-5 and TRBJ2-1; maybe TRBD2 (5 bases). V was trimmed by 5 bases and J by 4 bases, leaving 12 bases between them. CDR3 length: 14 residues. The germline V gene has CDR1 MNHEY and CDR2 SVGAGI. CDR3 region: CASSNGLAYNEQFF. CDR3 DNA: TGTGCCAGCAGTAACGGACTGGCTTACAATGAGCAGTTCTTC.

The V gene is TRBV4-2, the J gene TRBJ1-3; TRBD1 agrees at 8 bases. Germline V gene data show CDR1 as LGHNA and CDR2 as YNFKEQ. The CDR3 sequence is 15 residues long. The J segment lost 0 bases and the V segment lost 8 bases, leaving 6 bases of the junction unmatched. CDR3 sequence (DNA): TGTGCCAGCGGTCCGGGACAGGACTCTGGAAACACCATATATTTT. This gives the protein CASGPGQDSGNTIYF.

The rearrangement uses TRBV28 and TRBJ1-2, with 7 bases fitting TRBD1. Germline CDR1 and CDR2: MDHEN and SYDVKM. The CDR3 sequence is 15 residues long. V dropped 5 bases and J dropped 4; count of bases not matched to a gene: 10. In nucleotides, the CDR3 is TGTGCCAGCAGTCCCCGGACAGGTCCGAGCTATGGCTACACCTTC. Translation gives CASSPRTGPSYGYTF.

The chain joins TRBV9 to TRBJ2-7, with a tentative D call TRBD2 (6 bases). V gave up 0 bases and J gave up 0 bases, with 7 bases separating them. This CDR3 spans 14 amino acids. Germline lookup yields CDR1 SGDLS and CDR2 YYNGEE. The CDR3 spells CASSVASDSYEQYF. In nucleotides, the CDR3 is TGTGCCAGCAGCGTAGCTAGCGACTCCTACGAGCAGTACTTC.

The V call is TRBV19, the J call TRBJ2-7; 7 bases are a match to TRBD1. Trimming took 4 bases from V and 3 from J; bases not matched to a gene: 3. Germline CDR1 and CDR2: LNHDA and SQIVND (reference sequence). The CDR3 sequence is 13 residues long. As DNA, the CDR3 is TGTGCCAGTAGTAACAGGGGCCTCTACGAGCAGTACTTC. This translates into CASSNRGLYEQYF.

The chain links TRBV5-1 to TRBJ2-2; 8 nucleotides line up with TRBD1. Unmatched junction bases numbered 10, after V lost 5 bases and J lost 1 base. In germline, CDR1 is SGHRS, CDR2 YFSETQ. The CDR3 runs 17 residues. CDR3 DNA sequence: TGCGCCAGCAGTCCTCACCCGGGACAGGTGAACACCGGGGAGCTGTTTTTT. Protein: CASSPHPGQVNTGELFF.

This chain joins TRBV5-6 and TRBJ1-1, with D possibly TRBD1 on 6 matching bases. The CDR3 has 15 amino acids. Looked up from germline, CDR1 is SGHDT and CDR2 is YYEEEE. V dropped 4 bases and J dropped 1 base, with 14 bases sitting between them. CDR3 bases: TGTGCCAGCAGCCGCCCGGGACATACGAACACTGAAGCTTTCTTT. Amino acid sequence: CASSRPGHTNTEAFF.

The V and J genes are TRBV19 and TRBJ1-2, with D perhaps TRBD1 (5 bases). Germline V gives CDR1 LNHDA, CDR2 SQIVND (reference sequence). The CDR3 sequence is 15 residues long. Deletions cut 7 bases from V and 4 bases from J, with 19 bases between. CDR3 bases: TGTGCCAGTAAATCACCCCCGTCAAGGGGCTATGGCTACACCTTC. Protein product: CASKSPPSRGYGYTF.

The rearrangement joins TRBV2 to TRBJ2-5; 7 bases are a match to TRBD2. This CDR3 region has 14 residues. Trimming removed 7 bases from V and 2 bases from J; junction bases left unmatched: 7. CDR1 and CDR2 (germline): SNHLY, FYNNEI. The CDR3 region is CASKEGGIQETQYF. As DNA, the CDR3 is TGTGCCAGCAAGGAGGGAGGGATACAAGAGACCCAGTACTTC.

The gene calls are TRBV5-1 and TRBJ1-5; D is ambiguous. Per the germline V gene, CDR1 is SGHRS and CDR2 is YFSETQ. Trimming took 5 bases from V and 2 from J, leaving 17 bases between them. This CDR3 has 16 residues. CDR3 region: CASSLDGLGGNQPQHF. In nucleotides, the CDR3 is TGCGCCAGCAGTCTCGATGGGTTAGGAGGCAATCAGCCCCAGCATTTT.

The chain has TRBV11-2 and TRBJ2-5, with 8 bases aligning to TRBD1. Germline loops: CDR1 SGHAT, CDR2 FQNNGV. J lost 2 bases, V lost 0 bases, and 5 bases had no gene match. The CDR3 has 16 residues. The CDR3 DNA is TGTGCCAGCAGCTTAGATCTAGGACAGGGTCAAGAGACCCAGTACTTC. Encoded protein: CASSLDLGQGQETQYF. Complete variable domain (other parts from reference TRBV11-2 and TRBJ2-5): EAGVAQSPRYKIIEKRQSVAFWCNPISGHATLYWYQQILGQGPKLLIQFQNNGVVDDSQLPKDRFSAERLKGVDSTLKIQPAKLEDSAVYLCASSLDLGQGQETQYFGPGTRLLVL.

The chain is built from TRBV13 and TRBJ2-3; 9 bases are shared with TRBD2. CDR1 and CDR2 from the germline V gene are PRHDT and FYEKMQ (reference sequence). The V segment lost 1 base and the J segment 5 bases; nucleotides outside the gene matches: 4. The CDR3 is 15 residues long. In DNA form, the CDR3 reads TGTGCCAGCAGCTTAGAGCGGGAGGCTGGAGATACGCAGTATTTT. Its translation is CASSLEREAGDTQYF.

The V call is TRBV11-3, the J call TRBJ2-3; 10 nucleotides line up with TRBD2. The germline CDR1 and CDR2 sequences are SGHNT and YENEEA. The J segment lost 9 bases and the V segment lost 1 base, leaving 10 bases of the junction unmatched. This CDR3 has 16 amino acids. This chain's CDR3 is CASSLVESSGSDTQYF. The CDR3 DNA reads TGTGCCAGCAGCTTAGTTGAGTCTAGCGGGAGTGACACGCAGTATTTT. Based on the CDR3 plus reference TRBV11-3 and TRBJ2-3, the full variable domain is EAGVVQSPRYKIIEKKQPVAFWCNPISGHNTLYWYLQNLGQGPELLIRYENEEAVDDSQLPKDRFSAERLKGVDSTLKIQPAELGDSAVYLCASSLVESSGSDTQYFGPGTRLTVL.

The chain recombines TRBV2 with TRBJ2-3; 11 bases are shared with TRBD2. Germline V CDR1 and CDR2: SNHLY, FYNNEI. V trimming: 5 bases; J trimming: 3 bases; junction bases outside the gene matches: 16. The CDR3 totals 19 residues. The CDR3 reads CASSLFPQLAGGPTDTQYF. The DNA of the CDR3 is TGTGCCAGCAGTCTATTCCCCCAATTAGCGGGAGGGCCAACAGATACGCAGTATTTT.

V usage is TRBV9 and J usage is TRBJ2-1; D perhaps matches TRBD1 (6 bases). CDR1 is SGDLS, CDR2 YYNGEE, per germline. Trimming removed 3 bases at V and 1 base at J, with 11 bases between. CDR3 length: 15 residues. The CDR3 is CASSATGSSYNEQFF. In nucleotides, the CDR3 is TGTGCCAGCAGCGCGACAGGTTCTTCCTACAATGAGCAGTTCTTC. Supplemented by reference TRBV9 and TRBJ2-1, the full variable domain reads DSGVTQTPKHLITATGQRVTLRCSPRSGDLSVYWYQQSLDQGLQFLIQYYNGEERAKGNILERFSAQQFPDLHSELNLSSLELGDSALYFCASSATGSSYNEQFFGPGTRLTVL.

This chain joins TRBV19 and TRBJ2-5; 11 nucleotides align to TRBD2. The germline V gene has CDR1 LNHDA and CDR2 SQIVND (reference sequence). The CDR3 has 14 residues. V trimming: 9 bases; J trimming: 5 bases; junction bases outside the gene matches: 8. DNA of the CDR3: TGTGCCAGCGGATTAGCGGGAGGGCCGGAGACCCAGTACTTC. It encodes CASGLAGGPETQYF.

The chain links TRBV10-3 to TRBJ2-7; 9 nucleotides agree with TRBD1. The CDR3 is 13 amino acids. CDR1 is ENHRY and CDR2 is SYGVKD in the germline V gene. V was clipped by 11 bases and J by 0 bases; unmatched bases: 5. CDR3 DNA sequence: TGTGCCGGGGGACAGGGCGACTCCTACGAGCAGTACTTC. The encoded protein is CAGGQGDSYEQYF.

The rearrangement joins TRBV5-1 to TRBJ2-1, with TRBD2 matching 9 bases. This CDR3 contains 15 residues. Germline V gene data show CDR1 as SGHRS and CDR2 as YFSETQ. J lost 8 bases, V lost 2 bases, and 8 bases had no gene match. Here the CDR3 reads CASSLNSGSADEQFF. CDR3 nucleotides: TGCGCCAGCAGCTTAAATAGCGGGAGTGCTGATGAGCAGTTCTTC.

This sequence joins TRBV2 and TRBJ2-3; 7 bases line up with TRBD2. The CDR3 spans 14 residues. Germline-derived CDR1 and CDR2 are SNHLY and FYNNEI. V shed 7 bases, J shed 5 bases, and the junction held 9 bases outside the gene matches. CDR3 sequence: CASTEGAGEDTQYF. For the CDR3, the DNA is TGTGCCAGCACCGAAGGGGCGGGGGAAGATACGCAGTATTTT.